The next 11 T cell receptor beta chains were all read from a single sample in a study of cytomegalovirus exposure and HLA in healthy donors. This PCR relied on a set of 60 Vbeta primers and 13 Jbeta primers. Here immunoSEQ multiplex PCR was the method, and the copy in TCRdb shows in-frame clones only, minus some. The sample includes 85,000 to 130,000 clones, approximately 73% of them seen just once. Sequencing input: PBMCs. The receptors shown here come from a woman in her forties or fifties in good health and CMV-seropositive.

V usage is TRBV7-9 and J usage is TRBJ1-2; no clear D gene. There are 13 residues in the CDR3. V lost 6 bases and J 6 bases, leaving 14 bases between the germline ends. Germline V gene sequence: CDR1 SEHNR, CDR2 FQNEAQ (reference sequence). This CDR3 is CASSKQTFDGYTF. The CDR3 coding sequence is TGTGCCAGCAGTAAACAGACCTTTGATGGCTACACCTTC.

V usage is TRBV6-6 and J usage is TRBJ2-5; unclear D gene. The CDR3 length is 12 residues. Germline V gene sequence: CDR1 MNHNY, CDR2 SVGAGI (reference sequence). V shed 6 bases and J shed 5 bases, with 10 bases lying between them. The CDR3 DNA is TGTGCCAGCAGCCCCATCCCCGAGACCCAGTACTTC. This gives the protein CASSPIPETQYF.

Comments on this clone: Its ends do not fully match the called genes, so a read error is possible. The CDR3 here is CASNQGGNTIYF. Written as DNA, the CDR3 is TGTGCAAGCAATCAGGGAGGAAACACCATATATTTT. The gene calls are TRBV2 and TRBJ1-3; tentatively, D is TRBD1 (5 bases). CDR1 SNHLY and CDR2 FYNNEI come from the germline V gene. The CDR3 loop spans 12 amino acids.

The chain links TRBV11-2 to TRBJ2-7; 8 nucleotides align to TRBD1. The junction had 17 bases not matched to a gene; V was cut back by 5 bases and J by 2 bases. The CDR3 runs to 18 residues. From germline, CDR1 is SGHAT and CDR2 FQNNGV. CDR3 loop: CASSPTSRGTGQPYEQYF. The CDR3 bases are TGTGCCAGCAGCCCCACCAGCCGAGGGACAGGCCAACCCTACGAGCAGTACTTC.

The rearrangement uses TRBV5-1 and TRBJ1-1; D possibly corresponds to TRBD1 (5 bases). Trimming shortened V by 0 bases and J by 1 base, and 13 bases separated the two germline ends. The CDR3 totals 16 residues. Germline-derived CDR1 and CDR2 are SGHRS and YFSETQ. CDR3 amino acids: CASSLGLGGPNTEAFF. The CDR3 nucleotides are TGCGCCAGCAGCTTGGGGTTGGGGGGTCCGAACACTGAAGCTTTCTTT. Together with reference TRBV5-1 and TRBJ1-1, the CDR3 gives the full variable domain: KAGVTQTPRYLIKTRGQQVTLSCSPISGHRSVSWYQQTPGQGLQFLFEYFSETQRNKGNFPGRFSGRQFSNSRSEMNVSTLELGDSALYLCASSLGLGGPNTEAFFGQGTRLTVV.

The rearrangement uses TRBV4-1 and TRBJ2-1; 9 bases fit TRBD2. The CDR3 sequence is 18 residues long. CDR1 and CDR2 (germline): MGHRA, YSYEKL. The V gene end was trimmed by 4 bases and the J gene end by 1 base; junction bases not matched to a gene: 11. CDR3: CASSPPRGAGGSYNEQFF. CDR3 DNA sequence: TGCGCCAGCAGCCCTCCCCGGGGGGCGGGAGGGTCCTACAATGAGCAGTTCTTC.

The rearrangement links TRBV9 to TRBJ2-1, with D perhaps matching TRBD2 (6 bases). V gave up 3 bases and J gave up 5 bases, with 18 bases separating them. Per germline, CDR1 SGDLS and CDR2 YYNGEE. The CDR3 contains 16 residues. The CDR3 reads CASSALGTYQHNEQFF. CDR3 nucleotides: TGTGCCAGCAGCGCGCTTGGGACTTATCAGCACAATGAGCAGTTCTTC.

This chain connects TRBV2 to TRBJ2-7, with TRBD1 identical over 9 bases. Germline V gene lookup returns CDR1 SNHLY and CDR2 FYNNEI. The J segment lost 6 bases and the V segment lost 6 bases, leaving 9 bases of the junction unmatched. The CDR3 is 14 residues long. The CDR3 loop is CASRTGTGSVEQYF. DNA for the CDR3: TGTGCCAGCAGGACCGGGACAGGGTCCGTCGAGCAGTACTTC.

The chain joins TRBV30 to TRBJ1-2; no clear D. The germline V gene encodes CDR1 GTSNPN and CDR2 SVGIG (reference sequence). The ends were cut back, 0 bases at V and 8 bases at J, with 19 bases in the middle. This CDR3 comprises 15 residues. CDR3 loop: CAWSVRTSGREGYTF. The CDR3 bases are TGTGCCTGGAGTGTACGGACCTCGGGAAGGGAAGGCTACACCTTC.

This chain joins TRBV9 and TRBJ1-4; D perhaps matches TRBD1 (6 bases). The CDR3 extends over 15 amino acids. Trimming removed 4 bases from V and 7 bases from J, with 17 bases in between. Germline CDR1 SGDLS, CDR2 YYNGEE. CDR3 amino acids: CASSPSGTPREKLFF. The CDR3 coding sequence is TGTGCCAGCAGCCCCTCCGGGACACCGCGTGAAAAACTGTTTTTT.

This clone has a handful of counts. The same CDR3 arises from other DNA sequences in this sample as well. The chain is built from TRBV9 and TRBJ2-1; tentatively, D is TRBD2 (5 bases). Deletions cut 3 bases from V and 5 bases from J, with 12 bases between. CDR1 and CDR2 (germline): SGDLS, YYNGEE. This CDR3 is 14 amino acids long. The CDR3 sequence: CASSGEGPHNEQFF. The CDR3 nucleotides read TGTGCCAGCAGCGGAGAGGGCCCGCACAATGAGCAGTTCTTC.